The present entry profiles one TCR beta chain with its context. Its specificity is unknown. The sample is drawn from a study of T cell responses to AZD1222 COVID-19 vaccine. Study-wide points: Targeting of unmutated variant regions was reportedly seen in nearly half of spike-specific TCRs. When two AZD1222 doses had been given, Spike-specific TCR breadth and depth rose. CD4 TCRs covered the whole spike, strongest at regions 160-218 and 743-854. Donor demographics were predominantly white British with a female majority; clonal diversity may be underestimated.

The CDR3 totals 15 residues. The trim removed 2 bases at V and 8 bases at J, leaving 7 bases unmatched. The germline CDR1 and CDR2 sequences are SGHDT and YYEEEE. TCRdb's copy holds only in-frame clones and misses some; the assay was immunoSEQ multiplex PCR. Here the sample spans over 100,000 clones, roughly 90% being singletons. The receptor was isolated from an adult who received the AZD1222 COVID-19 vaccine. Sequenced here: peripheral blood, sampled 28 days after the second AZD1222 dose. V is TRBV5-6 and J is TRBJ1-4, with 9 bases identical to TRBD1. CDR3 protein: CASSLRTGVDEKLFF. The CDR3 DNA reads as TGTGCCAGCAGCTTACGGACAGGGGTGGACGAAAAACTGTTTTTT.